A single sample gave rise to the 15 T cell receptor beta chains below, sequenced in a study of CD8+ T cells in alopecia areata. Following RNA extraction, reverse transcription yielded cDNA that acted as the sequencing template. The table came from immunoSEQ multiplex PCR; TCRdb's copy has only in-frame clones and leaves some out. The data contain 69,000 or so clones, approximately 60% of them singletons. The sequencing here drew on CD8+ T cells sorted from blood, taken at week 0. Source of these receptors: a human donor with alopecia areata.

This clone was recorded only once. This CDR3 reads CASSKGQGALYGYTF. The CDR3 DNA is TGCGCCAGCAGCAAAGGACAGGGGGCACTCTATGGCTACACCTTC. V and J are TRBV5-1 and TRBJ1-2, with 11 positions matching TRBD1. V lost 4 bases and J lost 4; bases outside the gene matches: 6. In germline, CDR1 is SGHRS, CDR2 YFSETQ. The CDR3 is made up of 15 amino acids.

This clone is a singleton in its sample. This chain connects TRBV28 to TRBJ2-7; D unclear. V was clipped by 4 bases and J by 0 bases, with 10 bases between them. The CDR3 covers 14 residues. The V gene's germline CDR1 is MDHEN and CDR2 SYDVKM. CDR3 sequence (DNA): TGTGCCAGCAGTTCATCGGGCCACTCCTACGAGCAGTACTTC. Protein: CASSSSGHSYEQYF.

The CDR3 DNA follows: TGCAGCGTTGAATATGTGAAGGGACAGGCCTACAATGAGCAGTTCTTC. This translates into CSVEYVKGQAYNEQFF. The chain joins TRBV29-1 to TRBJ2-1; 8 bases map to TRBD1. The CDR3 covers 16 residues. Germline values: CDR1 SQVTM, CDR2 ANQGSEA. The junction had 8 bases not matched to a gene; V was cut back by 2 bases and J by 2 bases.

The chain employs TRBV5-1 and TRBJ2-1; D not resolved. CDR1 and CDR2 (germline): SGHRS, YFSETQ. Trimming left V 0 bases short and J 5 bases short, with 9 bases between. This CDR3 comprises 14 residues. In DNA form, the CDR3 reads TGCGCCAGCAGCTTGGGGTGGTCAAACAATGAGCAGTTCTTC. This translates into CASSLGWSNNEQFF.

V is TRBV29-1 and J is TRBJ2-3; 8 positions agree with TRBD1. This CDR3 comprises 16 residues. Germline CDR1 and CDR2: SQVTM and ANQGSEA. Trimming at V came to 0 bases and at J to 4 bases, leaving 9 bases not matched to a gene. CDR3 nucleotides: TGCAGCGTTGAAGATCTGGGCAGGGGGCATCCAGATACGCAGTATTTT. Translating gives CSVEDLGRGHPDTQYF.

This clone was seen once. CDR3 nucleotides: TGTGCCAGCAGCTTGTACGGGGGAATCACCGGGGAGCTGTTTTTT. This encodes CASSLYGGITGELFF. J is TRBJ2-2 and V is TRBV5-6; possibly TRBD2 for D (6 bases). CDR3 length: 15 residues. Germline V gene sequence: CDR1 SGHDT, CDR2 YYEEEE. The V and J ends lost 1 base and 4 bases respectively, with 11 bases between them.

The chain joins TRBV30 to TRBJ2-3; D possibly matches TRBD1 or TRBD2 (6 bases each). The CDR3 contains 13 residues. The germline CDR1 and CDR2 sequences are GTSNPN and SVGIG (reference sequence). The ends were cut back, 3 bases at V and 6 bases at J, with 13 bases in the middle. In DNA form, the CDR3 reads TGTGCCTGGAGCTCCGGGGGCGGGGATACGCAGTATTTT. Amino acids: CAWSSGGGDTQYF.

The rearrangement uses TRBV7-8 and TRBJ2-7; no firm D call. From germline, CDR1 is SGHVS and CDR2 FQNEAQ. The CDR3 runs 13 residues. V lost 7 bases and J lost 2, with 12 bases in between. CDR3 amino acids: CASKIEPAYEQYF. In DNA form, the CDR3 reads TGTGCCAGCAAGATCGAGCCAGCCTACGAGCAGTACTTC.

This clone was observed once. This chain connects TRBV30 to TRBJ2-2, with D uncertain. The germline V and J ends were trimmed by 1 base and 1 base, with 4 bases remaining between them. The CDR3 contains 13 residues. Germline CDR1 is GTSNPN and CDR2 is SVGIG (reference sequence). The CDR3 nucleotides are TGTGCCTGGAGTGAACAGAACACCGGGGAGCTGTTTTTT. This encodes CAWSEQNTGELFF.

The chain has TRBV11-2 and TRBJ2-2, with 11 nucleotides matching TRBD1. The CDR3 runs 16 residues. Germline V lookup: CDR1 SGHAT, CDR2 FQNNGV. The V and J ends lost 4 bases and 6 bases, in that order; junction bases with no gene match: 7. The CDR3 nucleotides are TGTGCCAGCAGCTACTACGGACAGGGGGCGTCCGGGGAGCTGTTTTTT. Translating it yields CASSYYGQGASGELFF.

The rearrangement uses TRBV7-9 and TRBJ2-2; no reliable D call. The germline CDR1 and CDR2 sequences are SEHNR and FQNEAQ (reference sequence). V was cut by 4 bases and J by 1 base, with 7 bases left in between. The CDR3 sequence is 14 residues long. CDR3 coding DNA: TGTGCCAGCAGCTCGGGCCGGAACACCGGGGAGCTGTTTTTT. Translating gives CASSSGRNTGELFF.

The V gene is TRBV28, the J gene TRBJ1-2; the D gene is possibly TRBD1 (5 bases). Per germline, CDR1 MDHEN and CDR2 SYDVKM. This CDR3 is 14 amino acids long. Trimming removed 6 bases from V and 3 bases from J, with 14 bases in between. The CDR3 DNA sequence: TGTGCCAGCAGCCTCCGGCGGGGACACTATGGCTACACCTTC. It specifies CASSLRRGHYGYTF.

In its sample, this clone was seen once. The chain couples TRBV5-6 to TRBJ1-2; TRBD1 might be the D (5 bases). This CDR3 has 11 amino acids. Germline values: CDR1 SGHDT, CDR2 YYEEEE. With 2 bases removed from V and 8 bases from J, the gap between germline ends came to 7 bases. The chain's CDR3 is CASSFGGGYTF. The CDR3 DNA follows: TGTGCCAGCAGCTTTGGGGGAGGCTACACCTTC.

V gene TRBV29-1 combines with J gene TRBJ2-3, with D unclear. The CDR3 runs 12 residues. Germline lookup yields CDR1 SQVTM and CDR2 ANQGSEA. V was pared by 0 bases and J by 6 bases, with 7 bases between. This CDR3 reads CSVEDPWDTQYF. The DNA for the CDR3 is TGCAGCGTTGAAGATCCGTGGGATACGCAGTATTTT.

This clone appeared a few times. The chain joins TRBV29-1 to TRBJ2-1, with D hard to call. The CDR3 loop spans 15 amino acids. The V end lost 3 bases, the J end lost 4 bases, and 16 bases lay between the germline ends. CDR1 and CDR2 (germline): SQVTM, ANQGSEA. Here the CDR3 DNA reads TGCAGCGTTGATTCCGCGGCAGACGCTTACAATGAGCAGTTCTTC. This translates into CSVDSAADAYNEQFF.